This TCR beta chain appears in the sequencing data of a study of T-cell memory formation after mild COVID-19. For the study at large: Among the donors, TCR clusters were largely specific to each donor.

Study-wide findings and caveats: A second wave expanding day 15 to 37 was CD4+-biased; contracting clones were balanced. Pre-infection memory already had some responding clones, implying cross-reactive memory joined. Chiefly within CM and EM were the contracting CD4+ clones; CD8+ ones were within EMRA.

TCRdb fed the 5' RACE reads into MiXCR, producing one record per CDR3 protein. The data contain 250,000 or so distinct CDR3 sequences, 15% to 20% of them seen just once; the ten biggest clones take up roughly 23%. The sample holds one count of this clonotype. What it binds is not known. The CDR3 loop spans 14 amino acids. V lost 5 bases, J lost 5 bases, and 15 bases lay in between. Per the germline V gene, CDR1 is DFQATT and CDR2 is SNEGSKA (reference sequence). The clonotype was recovered from a man aged 18 to 35 who had mild COVID-19 (a few samples of this study predate the infection). Cell type and time point are not known. The V call is TRBV20-1, the J call TRBJ2-2, with D maybe TRBD2 (5 bases). The specimen sequenced was PBMCs or a T cell subset sorted from them (not recorded which). The CDR3 reads CSAVTPRGTGELFF. The CDR3 DNA reads TGCAGTGCTGTAACGCCCCGAGGGACCGGGGAGCTGTTTTTT.